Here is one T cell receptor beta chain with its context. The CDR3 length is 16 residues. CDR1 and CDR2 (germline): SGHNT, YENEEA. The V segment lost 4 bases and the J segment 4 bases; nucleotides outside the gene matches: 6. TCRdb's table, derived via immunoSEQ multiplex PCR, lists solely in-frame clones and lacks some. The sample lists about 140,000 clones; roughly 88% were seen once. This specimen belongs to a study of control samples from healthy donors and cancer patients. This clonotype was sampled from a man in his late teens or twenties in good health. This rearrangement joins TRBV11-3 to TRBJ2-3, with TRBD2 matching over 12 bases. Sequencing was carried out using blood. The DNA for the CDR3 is TGTGCCAGCAGCTCTGGACTAGCGGGGTCGGCAGATACGCAGTATTTT. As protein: CASSSGLAGSADTQYF.